Here is one T cell receptor beta chain with its context. There is no known antigen for this receptor. No much larger clonotype is one base removed from it; base qualities were not supplied. Genomic DNA was isolated using the Qiagen DNeasy kit from unsorted PBMCs as well as from negatively selected CD4+ and CD8+ fractions. Amplification of TCR beta CDR3 regions was done by immunoSEQ multiplex PCR with primers that anneal to V and J segments. A synthetic immune receptor repertoire was used to minimize amplification bias, and any residual bias was removed computationally once sequencing was done. Per the original workflow: Custom Python scripts were used to quantify repertoire diversity as the Shannon entropy index. The unsorted, CD4+ and CD8+ repertoires were each analyzed separately, with the exception of combined analyses, where CD4+ and CD8+ sequences were merged in silico. Clonal expansion was defined as a frequency increase of at least 2-fold after treatment compared with C1D1, and clones undetected at baseline were assigned a pseudocount of 0.5. Singleton clones were defined as clones with 0 or 1 copy at C1D1, and non-singleton clones were defined as clones with 2 or more copies. By matching protein sequences in sorted samples from the same patient, clones expanded in unsorted samples were annotated as CD4+, CD8+ or unknown. Diversity changes from C1D1 to C4D1 were tested in paired samples using Wilcoxon tests. As stored in TCRdb, this immuneACCESS dataset retains in-frame rearrangements with V and J assigned. A fraction of the clones does not appear; measured against another copy, unresolved V genes explain less than half of the discrepancy, and the remainder lacks a known reason. V and J calls plus clone size are reproduced from that table; the DNA served to infer D and trimming. Within this sample are 25,000 to 35,000 clones, with around 70% of them counted one time only. The ten largest clones take up roughly 3.5% of the sample.

These data belong to a study of PD-1 blockade in classical Hodgkin lymphoma (dated by TCRdb to the early 2020s). A note on the overall study: Nivolumab dosing was 3 mg/kg intravenously every 2 weeks, continuing until either disease progression or unacceptable toxicity. The study used CyTOF and TCR beta sequencing to define a peripheral blood immune signature of response to PD-1 blockade in classical Hodgkin lymphoma. Study-wide conclusions, independent of this receptor: Patients starting nivolumab less than 1 year after ASCT had lower diversity and were excluded from later analyses to avoid confounding by immune reconstitution. Newly diagnosed patients were reported to have lower baseline TCR diversity than healthy donors, and relapsed/refractory patients were reported to have lower baseline TCR diversity still. A significant rise by C4D1 was seen in CD4+ but not CD8+ TCR diversity (p=0.0027 vs p=0.16), with the rise being most apparent in complete responders (p=0.02). The study was restricted to a single clinical trial cohort, and the causes of repertoire differences, possibly disease activity or prior therapy, were left undefined. Among trial patients, those achieving complete response had baseline diversity similar to that of newly diagnosed patients, while diversity was significantly lower in partial responders and progressors.

CDR1 and CDR2, per the germline V gene (reference sequence), are GTSNPN and SVGIG. The cysteine opens and the phenylalanine closes a CDR3 of 15 amino acids. The DNA shown is the 45-base CDR3, in frame from base 1. V loses 3 bases of germline sequence and J loses 4 bases, and the interval between the two ends is 18 bases. The time point label, as the study defines it: cycle 2 day 1 (C2D1) of nivolumab. Relapse after autologous stem cell transplantation had occurred in all trial patients, and cohorts A, B and C were distinguished by prior brentuximab vedotin exposure. The trial cohort was composed of 56 patients with relapsed/refractory classical Hodgkin lymphoma, for whom complete response, partial response or progressive disease was recorded as best overall response. In the multi-cohort phase II CheckMate 205 trial, trial patients received single-agent nivolumab. Best overall response was determined by an independent review committee according to the 2007 International Working Group response criteria. Trial PBMCs were obtained immediately prior to nivolumab initiation (C1D1) and on therapy at cycle 2 day 1 and cycle 4 day 1. After peripheral blood was drawn into 8 mL Vacutainer Cell Preparation Tubes, PBMCs were isolated by centrifugation and then cryopreserved.

The sequence came from a human donor with classical Hodgkin lymphoma. Recombination connected TRBV30 to TRBJ1-1; a tentative D call is TRBD1 (5 bases match). Sequences were derived from peripheral blood mononuclear cells (PBMCs), sampled before the second cycle of nivolumab. The nucleotide sequence reads as follows: TGTGCCTGGAGCGTGCAGGCAGGGTTTGCCACTGAAGCTTTCTTT. It encodes CAWSVQAGFATEAFF.